These 24 T cell receptor beta chains came from one sample sequenced in a study of blood T cell repertoires in COVID-19. Sequencing was performed with immunoSEQ multiplex PCR; in TCRdb, only in-frame clones are kept and a portion is missing. The profile shows 69,000 or so clones, 84% of them singletons. The sample was peripheral blood. These receptors originate from a man aged 50-59 years with COVID-19, enrolled during active disease.

This clone came up once. The gene calls are TRBV9 and TRBJ2-5; 7 positions match TRBD1. Germline V gene lookup returns CDR1 SGDLS and CDR2 YYNGEE. V was clipped by 4 bases and J by 1 base; unmatched bases: 7. The CDR3 length is 15 residues. CDR3 protein: CASSPPGTVQETQYF. The CDR3 DNA follows: TGTGCCAGCAGCCCTCCCGGGACAGTCCAAGAGACCCAGTACTTC. The full variable domain, rest sourced from reference TRBV9 and TRBJ2-5, is DSGVTQTPKHLITATGQRVTLRCSPRSGDLSVYWYQQSLDQGLQFLIQYYNGEERAKGNILERFSAQQFPDLHSELNLSSLELGDSALYFCASSPPGTVQETQYFGPGTRLLVL.

The chain uses TRBV5-4 and TRBJ1-3, with a weak D call TRBD1 (5 bases). Trimming left V 4 bases short and J 1 base short, with 6 bases between. Germline CDR1 and CDR2: SGHNT and YYREEE (reference sequence). This CDR3 contains 13 residues. CDR3 residues: CASSRQSGNTIYF. The CDR3 nucleotides are TGTGCCAGCAGCCGACAGTCTGGAAACACCATATATTTT.

In its sample, this clone was seen a few times. The chain combines TRBV13 with TRBJ2-3; 7 bases match TRBD2. The germline V gene encodes CDR1 PRHDT and CDR2 FYEKMQ (reference sequence). The V and J ends lost 5 bases and 3 bases, in that order; junction bases with no gene match: 5. The CDR3 runs 14 residues. This CDR3 is CASSLWEGTDTQYF. As DNA, the CDR3 is TGTGCCAGCAGCCTATGGGAGGGGACAGATACGCAGTATTTT. The entire variable domain, with the rest obtained from reference TRBV13 and TRBJ2-3, is as follows: AAGVIQSPRHLIKEKRETATLKCYPIPRHDTVYWYQQGPGQDPQFLISFYEKMQSDKGSIPDRFSAQQFSDYHSELNMSSLELGDSALYFCASSLWEGTDTQYFGPGTRLTVL.

This clone was counted a few times. The V call is TRBV6-1, the J call TRBJ2-7; TRBD1 aligns across 7 bases. Germline CDR1 MNHNS, CDR2 SASEGT. V was pared by 3 bases and J by 3 bases, with 8 bases of the junction left unmatched. The CDR3 extends over 15 amino acids. CDR3 loop: CASSDDGTEYYEQYF. Here the CDR3 DNA reads TGTGCCAGCAGTGACGACGGGACAGAGTACTACGAGCAGTACTTC.

This chain connects TRBV11-2 to TRBJ2-2; tentative D call: TRBD1 (5 bases). This CDR3 has 13 amino acids. CDR1 is SGHAT and CDR2 is FQNNGV in the germline V gene. The germline V and J ends were trimmed by 5 bases and 6 bases, with 10 bases remaining between them. CDR3 protein: CASSLRVSGELFF. DNA for the CDR3: TGTGCCAGCAGCCTCAGGGTTTCCGGGGAGCTGTTTTTT. Filled out from reference TRBV11-2 and TRBJ2-2, the complete variable domain reads EAGVAQSPRYKIIEKRQSVAFWCNPISGHATLYWYQQILGQGPKLLIQFQNNGVVDDSQLPKDRFSAERLKGVDSTLKIQPAKLEDSAVYLCASSLRVSGELFFGEGSRLTVL.

The rearrangement links TRBV4-1 to TRBJ2-7; 14 bases agree with TRBD2. The CDR3 is made up of 18 amino acids. Trimming cost V 1 base and J 0 bases; bases outside gene matches: 5. The V gene's germline CDR1 is MGHRA and CDR2 YSYEKL. CDR3 loop: CASSQATSGGDISYEQYF. Written as DNA, the CDR3 is TGCGCCAGCAGCCAAGCGACTAGCGGGGGGGACATCTCCTACGAGCAGTACTTC.

The rearrangement uses TRBV19 and TRBJ1-5; a possible D gene is TRBD1 (6 bases). This CDR3 is built from 18 residues. Germline values: CDR1 LNHDA, CDR2 SQIVND (reference sequence). V was cut by 4 bases and J by 2 bases, with 21 bases left in between. The CDR3 loop reads CASSRIVQGVYGNQPQHF. The CDR3, as DNA: TGTGCCAGTAGTAGAATAGTACAGGGCGTTTATGGCAATCAGCCCCAGCATTTT. The whole variable domain, remainder taken from reference TRBV19 and TRBJ1-5, is DGGITQSPKYLFRKEGQNVTLSCEQNLNHDAMYWYRQDPGQGLRLIYYSQIVNDFQKGDIAEGYSVSREKKESFPLTVTSAQKNPTAFYLCASSRIVQGVYGNQPQHFGDGTRLSIL.

J is TRBJ1-6 and V is TRBV9; no definite D call. Germline CDR1 SGDLS, CDR2 YYNGEE. Trimming shortened V by 0 bases and J by 7 bases, and 11 bases separated the two germline ends. The CDR3 runs 15 residues. As DNA, the CDR3 is TGTGCCAGCAGCGTAGGAGATCGTGTGAATTCACCCCTCCACTTT. Translating it yields CASSVGDRVNSPLHF.

The V call is TRBV10-1, the J call TRBJ2-2, with 8 positions matching TRBD1. This CDR3 is built from 14 residues. J gave up 4 bases and V 5 bases, and 3 bases lay outside the gene matches. The germline CDR1 and CDR2 sequences are WNHNN and SYGVQD (reference sequence). The CDR3: CASSKGQATGELFF. The CDR3 DNA is TGCGCCAGCAGTAAGGGACAGGCCACCGGGGAGCTGTTTTTT.

This clone has only a few counts. V usage is TRBV5-4 and J usage is TRBJ1-2; the match to TRBD1 covers 9 bases. The trim removed 7 bases at V and 6 bases at J, leaving 13 bases unmatched. This CDR3 region has 15 residues. Germline V gives CDR1 SGHNT, CDR2 YYREEE (reference sequence). CDR3 nucleotides: TGTGCCAGCGTCCCTGGAACAGGGGGCGCGAATGGCTACACCTTC. Protein product: CASVPGTGGANGYTF.

The rearrangement links TRBV19 to TRBJ2-3; 7 positions agree with TRBD2. CDR3 size: 14 residues. Germline CDR1 is LNHDA and CDR2 is SQIVND (reference sequence). V shed 8 bases and J 0 bases; nucleotides not matched to a gene: 5. CDR3 residues: CASGRVGSTDTQYF. For the CDR3, the DNA is TGTGCCAGTGGGAGGGTAGGGAGCACAGATACGCAGTATTTT.

The V and J genes are TRBV18 and TRBJ1-4; 7 bases are a match to TRBD1. The germline V gene encodes CDR1 KGHSH and CDR2 LQKENI. The length of the CDR3 is 15 residues. The junction had 4 bases not matched to a gene; V was cut back by 6 bases and J by 0 bases. CDR3 protein: CASSGQATTNEKLFF. DNA for the CDR3: TGTGCCAGCTCCGGACAGGCAACAACTAATGAAAAACTGTTTTTT.

The gene calls are TRBV6-5 and TRBJ1-6; no clear D. This CDR3 spans 15 amino acids. The V gene's germline CDR1 is MNHEY and CDR2 SVGAGI. V gave up 0 bases and J gave up 8 bases, with 11 bases separating them. In DNA form, the CDR3 reads TGTGCCAGCAGTTACTCTATAAGGAGGGATTCACCCCTCCACTTT. As protein: CASSYSIRRDSPLHF.

J is TRBJ1-4 and V is TRBV5-1; D is undetermined. The length of the CDR3 is 14 residues. Per germline, CDR1 SGHRS and CDR2 YFSETQ. With 4 bases removed from V and 8 bases from J, the gap between germline ends came to 15 bases. The CDR3 loop reads CASSPVLSEEKLFF. The CDR3 bases are TGCGCCAGCAGCCCGGTCCTGTCGGAGGAAAAACTGTTTTTT.

The chain carries TRBV5-1 and TRBJ2-7; D is possibly TRBD2 (5 bases). The ends were cut back, 1 base at V and 3 bases at J, with 14 bases in the middle. CDR3 length: 15 residues. CDR1 is SGHRS, CDR2 YFSETQ, per germline. CDR3 region: CASSLNSGDYYEQYF. DNA for the CDR3: TGCGCCAGCAGCTTGAACAGCGGAGATTACTACGAGCAGTACTTC.

V usage is TRBV7-9 and J usage is TRBJ2-4; a weak D match, TRBD2 (6 bases). Looked up from germline, CDR1 is SEHNR and CDR2 is FQNEAQ (reference sequence). The V end lost 5 bases, the J end lost 7 bases, and 12 bases lay between the germline ends. The CDR3 is made up of 13 amino acids. The CDR3 sequence is CASSGTTRNIQYF. CDR3 sequence (DNA): TGTGCCAGCAGCGGCACGACTAGGAACATTCAGTACTTC.

Only one count was recorded for this clone. The chain recombines TRBV6-5 with TRBJ1-1, with 8 positions matching TRBD1. CDR1 is MNHEY and CDR2 is SVGAGI in the germline V gene. CDR3 length: 15 residues. J lost 9 bases, V lost 5 bases, and 14 bases had no gene match. CDR3 protein: CASSPYRGEGEKAFF. In nucleotides, the CDR3 is TGTGCCAGCAGTCCCTACAGGGGGGAAGGCGAGAAAGCTTTCTTT.

This chain joins TRBV6-1 and TRBJ2-1, with 11 bases lining up with TRBD2. Trimming removed 3 bases from V and 0 bases from J; junction bases left unmatched: 7. The CDR3 has 18 residues. Germline CDR1 and CDR2: MNHNS and SASEGT. CDR3 coding DNA: TGTGCCAGCAGTGACCCCCTGGGGACTAGCGGCTCCTACAATGAGCAGTTCTTC. This gives the protein CASSDPLGTSGSYNEQFF.

The chain employs TRBV6-5 and TRBJ2-1; D is ambiguous. In germline, CDR1 is MNHEY, CDR2 SVGAGI. V was cut by 5 bases and J by 4 bases, with 3 bases left in between. This CDR3 has 11 amino acids. In nucleotides, the CDR3 is TGTGCCAGCAGTCCGTACAATGAGCAGTTCTTC. The encoded protein is CASSPYNEQFF.

The chain joins TRBV4-2 to TRBJ2-1, with 11 bases identical to TRBD2. The V gene end was trimmed by 0 bases and the J gene end by 6 bases; junction bases not matched to a gene: 10. This CDR3 region has 18 residues. Per the germline V gene, CDR1 is LGHNA and CDR2 is YNFKEQ. The CDR3 nucleotides are TGTGCCAGCAGCCAAGATTGGGGACTAGCGGTTTTAAGCAATGAGCAGTTCTTC. Encoded protein: CASSQDWGLAVLSNEQFF.

J is TRBJ1-2 and V is TRBV6-6, with D possibly being TRBD1 (5 bases). In germline, CDR1 is MNHNY, CDR2 SVGAGI (reference sequence). The CDR3 consists of 14 residues. V lost 0 bases and J 3 bases, leaving 8 bases between the germline ends. CDR3 sequence (DNA): TGTGCCAGCAGTTACTCGGAGGGGCACTATGGCTACACCTTC. Amino acid sequence: CASSYSEGHYGYTF.

The chain couples TRBV29-1 to TRBJ1-1, with D unresolved. The germline gives CDR1 SQVTM, CDR2 ANQGSEA. This CDR3 has 13 residues. The V and J ends lost 5 bases and 1 base respectively, with 11 bases between them. CDR3 bases: TGCAGCGTTTTCCCGCAGGCGAACACTGAAGCTTTCTTT. Residues: CSVFPQANTEAFF.

This sequence joins TRBV13 and TRBJ1-3; TRBD1 might be the D (5 bases). Trimming stripped 5 bases from V and 4 bases from J, with 12 bases between. The CDR3 is 14 amino acids. The germline V gene has CDR1 PRHDT and CDR2 FYEKMQ (reference sequence). The CDR3 is CASSTTVQGNTIYF. CDR3 bases: TGTGCCAGCAGCACGACAGTTCAAGGAAACACCATATATTTT.

This chain connects TRBV5-1 to TRBJ1-1, with D maybe TRBD1 (5 bases). The CDR3 length is 13 residues. V dropped 2 bases and J dropped 5 bases, with 10 bases sitting between them. Germline V gene data show CDR1 as SGHRS and CDR2 as YFSETQ. The CDR3 protein is CASSFGGRTEAFF. DNA of the CDR3: TGCGCCAGCAGCTTCGGGGGGAGAACTGAAGCTTTCTTT.